The 5 T cell receptor beta chains listed next were all sequenced from one sample in a study of shared clonotypes between healthy human individuals. Generated by immunoSEQ multiplex PCR, the TCRdb table keeps only in-frame clones and is missing some. The sample contains some 790,000 clones, roughly 72% of which appear only once. The sequenced material came from memory CD4+ T cells sorted from blood. Described subset: CD45RA-negative fraction. These receptors all come from a woman aged 25 to 45 in good health.

The genes are TRBV11-2 and TRBJ1-1; D gene uncertain. Per the germline V gene, CDR1 is SGHAT and CDR2 is FQNNGV. Trimming took 5 bases from V and 2 from J, leaving 12 bases between them. This CDR3 has 14 amino acids. DNA for the CDR3: TGTGCCAGCAGCACCCGTCGAATCAACACTGAAGCTTTCTTT. Translating gives CASSTRRINTEAFF.

The chain couples TRBV7-9 to TRBJ1-1, with 9 bases that match TRBD1. V gave up 5 bases and J gave up 1 base; unmatched junction bases: 8. CDR1 and CDR2 (germline): SEHNR, FQNEAQ (reference sequence). The CDR3 is made up of 16 amino acids. The CDR3 region is CASSDHRGPTNTEAFF. The CDR3 DNA reads TGTGCCAGCAGCGACCACAGGGGGCCCACGAACACTGAAGCTTTCTTT.

The chain carries TRBV7-3 and TRBJ2-1, with unresolved D. The CDR3 length is 17 residues. V was clipped by 1 base and J by 2 bases, with 15 bases between them. Germline loops: CDR1 SGHTA, CDR2 FQGTGA. CDR3 sequence reads: CASSLRANLRTYNEQFF. CDR3 nucleotides: TGTGCCAGCAGCTTAAGGGCAAACCTGAGGACCTACAATGAGCAGTTCTTC.

The genes are TRBV25-1 and TRBJ2-3, with 7 bases identical to TRBD2. Germline loops: CDR1 MGHDK, CDR2 SYGVNS. V trimming: 8 bases; J trimming: 3 bases; junction bases outside the gene matches: 11. The CDR3 extends over 15 amino acids. CDR3 amino acids: CASQRRGGPTDTQYF. DNA of the CDR3: TGTGCCAGCCAAAGGCGGGGAGGGCCGACAGATACGCAGTATTTT.

This clone was counted a single time. This chain joins TRBV25-1 and TRBJ1-1, with D uncertain. V dropped 6 bases and J dropped 3 bases, with 14 bases sitting between them. Germline V CDR1 and CDR2: MGHDK, SYGVNS. This CDR3 is built from 14 residues. CDR3 region: CASRGGREHTEAFF. The DNA for the CDR3 is TGTGCCAGCAGGGGCGGACGGGAGCACACTGAAGCTTTCTTT.